The 10 T cell receptor beta chains listed next were all sequenced from one sample in a study of shared clonotypes between healthy human individuals (TCRdb year 2020). Libraries came from the immunoSEQ multiplex PCR assay. The table was pulled from immuneACCESS by TCRdb, which kept in-frame rearrangements only. Such tables lose some clones; where checked, under half of the loss comes from unresolved V genes, and the rest has no known cause. The sample has 980,000 or so clones on record, approximately 76% of them singletons. Clones ranked in the top ten supply roughly 1.5% of the sample. Material: memory CD4+ T cells sorted from blood. Taken with the paper, the label for cell subset or site translates to: CD45RA-negative fraction. These TCRs come from a man between 18 and 29 years old in good health.

Many counts were recorded for this clone. The chain links TRBV7-8 to TRBJ1-2, with TRBD1 matching over 10 bases. The germline gives CDR1 SGHVS, CDR2 FQNEAQ. The CDR3 sequence is 15 residues long. The V and J ends lost 5 bases and 8 bases, in that order; junction bases with no gene match: 11. CDR3 DNA: TGTGCCAGCAGCAGCCGGGACAGGGGAACGAACGGCTACACCTTC. Translation: CASSSRDRGTNGYTF. The variable domain in full, completed from reference TRBV7-8 and TRBJ1-2, reads GAGVSQSPRYKVAKRGQDVALRCDPISGHVSLFWYQQALGQGPEFLTYFQNEAQLDKSGLPSDRFFAERPEGSVSTLKIQRTQQEDSAVYLCASSSRDRGTNGYTFGSGTRLTVV.

This clone was found once. The V and J genes are TRBV6-6 and TRBJ2-5, with 7 positions matching TRBD2. CDR3 length: 16 residues. V lost 8 bases, J lost 4 bases, and 16 bases stayed unmatched. CDR1 and CDR2 from the germline V gene are MNHNY and SVGAGI (reference sequence). CDR3: CASSPFGAGVRETQYF. CDR3 nucleotide sequence: TGTGCCAGCTCCCCCTTCGGGGCGGGAGTTCGAGAGACCCAGTACTTC.

The genes are TRBV7-3 and TRBJ1-1, with 10 bases aligning to TRBD1. With 5 bases clipped from V and 0 bases from J, the junction kept 3 bases outside the gene matches. Looked up from germline, CDR1 is SGHTA and CDR2 is FQGTGA. This CDR3 comprises 15 residues. The CDR3 loop reads CASSPTGGMNTEAFF. The CDR3 DNA sequence: TGTGCCAGCAGCCCGACAGGGGGCATGAACACTGAAGCTTTCTTT.

The chain has TRBV7-8 and TRBJ1-4, with D unclear. V lost 3 bases and J lost 5, with 13 bases in between. The CDR3 is made up of 15 amino acids. CDR1 and CDR2 from the germline V gene are SGHVS and FQNEAQ. Here the CDR3 reads CASSLDRGGNEKLFF. CDR3 DNA: TGTGCCAGCAGCTTGGACCGGGGAGGGAATGAAAAACTGTTTTTT.

This clone has a single count. The chain uses TRBV9 and TRBJ2-1, with D perhaps assigned TRBD1 or TRBD2 (7 bases each). This CDR3 is built from 15 residues. V gave up 3 bases and J gave up 2 bases, with 12 bases separating them. Germline V gene data show CDR1 as SGDLS and CDR2 as YYNGEE. Here the CDR3 DNA reads TGTGCCAGCAGCGCCAGCGGGACAGCCTACAATGAGCAGTTCTTC. Translation: CASSASGTAYNEQFF. Supplemented by reference TRBV9 and TRBJ2-1, the full variable domain reads DSGVTQTPKHLITATGQRVTLRCSPRSGDLSVYWYQQSLDQGLQFLIQYYNGEERAKGNILERFSAQQFPDLHSELNLSSLELGDSALYFCASSASGTAYNEQFFGPGTRLTVL.

The V call is TRBV29-1, the J call TRBJ1-3, with D possibly matching TRBD1 (6 bases). The CDR3 length is 12 residues. In germline, CDR1 is SQVTM, CDR2 ANQGSEA. V lost 6 bases to trimming and J lost 4 bases, with 10 bases between them. Written as DNA, the CDR3 is TGCAGCGTCCGGGACAACGGAAACACCATATATTTT. Encoded protein: CSVRDNGNTIYF.

This rearrangement joins TRBV11-2 to TRBJ1-4; the match to TRBD1 covers 11 bases. The CDR3 contains 17 residues. Germline assignment: CDR1 SGHAT and CDR2 FQNNGV. Trimming removed 4 bases from V and 3 bases from J; junction bases left unmatched: 7. The CDR3 DNA is TGTGCCAGCAGCTCGCGGGGACAGGGGGTACCTAATGAAAAACTGTTTTTT. Protein sequence: CASSSRGQGVPNEKLFF.

The gene calls are TRBV19 and TRBJ1-6; TRBD1 matches 12 bases. The trim removed 3 bases at V and 10 bases at J, leaving 16 bases unmatched. The germline CDR1 and CDR2 sequences are LNHDA and SQIVND (reference sequence). CDR3 length: 19 residues. CDR3 sequence reads: CASSIRISRGTGGSSPLHF. The CDR3 bases are TGTGCCAGTAGTATCCGGATATCCAGAGGGACAGGGGGCTCGTCACCCCTCCACTTT.

On this clone: The same CDR3 also results from other DNA sequences found in this sample. The chain carries TRBV28 and TRBJ1-2; D is unresolved. V was clipped by 5 bases and J by 4 bases, with 8 bases between them. The CDR3 totals 12 residues. The germline V gene has CDR1 MDHEN and CDR2 SYDVKM. The CDR3 loop reads CASSNGGYGYTF. The CDR3 bases are TGTGCCAGCAGTAACGGAGGCTATGGCTACACCTTC.

The genes are TRBV5-1 and TRBJ1-3; D call uncertain. This CDR3 is 15 amino acids long. CDR1 and CDR2 from the germline V gene are SGHRS and YFSETQ. Trimming pared 0 bases from V and 0 bases from J, leaving 7 bases between. DNA for the CDR3: TGCGCCAGCAGCTTGGCCGCAGGCTCTGGAAACACCATATATTTT. Translating gives CASSLAAGSGNTIYF.